Below are 3 T cell receptor beta chains sequenced from a single sample in a study of T cell responses to AZD1222 COVID-19 vaccine. Here immunoSEQ multiplex PCR was the method, and the copy in TCRdb shows in-frame clones only, minus some. Of approximately 110,000 clones in the sample, 70% to 90% were seen once. Sample: peripheral blood, taken on day 0 of AZD1222 vaccination. The receptor source for this set is an adult in good health.

The chain recombines TRBV5-4 with TRBJ2-3, with 7 bases that match TRBD2. CDR1 and CDR2 from the germline V gene are SGHNT and YYREEE (reference sequence). The CDR3 consists of 16 residues. The V segment lost 0 bases and the J segment 5 bases; nucleotides outside the gene matches: 9. DNA for the CDR3: TGTGCCAGCAGCTTGGCTGGCGGGAGAGGAGGAGATACGCAGTATTTT. This sequence encodes CASSLAGGRGGDTQYF.

CDR3 in DNA: TGCGCCAGCAAGTCCGAAGCGGGTCCCTATAATTCACCCCTCCACTTT. The encoded protein is CASKSEAGPYNSPLHF. The chain has TRBV5-1 and TRBJ1-6, with D uncertain. Germline loops: CDR1 SGHRS, CDR2 YFSETQ. Trimming pared 6 bases from V and 2 bases from J, leaving 15 bases between. CDR3 length: 16 amino acids.

CDR3 in DNA: TGTGCCAGCAACGACGTCAACAGGAACACTGAAGCTTTCTTT. Its translation: CASNDVNRNTEAFF. The chain carries TRBV18 and TRBJ1-1; unclear D gene. Trimming shortened V by 8 bases and J by 1 base, and 14 bases separated the two germline ends. This CDR3 comprises 14 residues. Germline V gene lookup returns CDR1 KGHSH and CDR2 LQKENI.